One sample yielded the 3 T cell receptor beta chains listed below, sequenced in a study of blood T cell repertoires in COVID-19. Clones were sequenced by immunoSEQ multiplex PCR, and TCRdb holds only the in-frame ones, with some missing. Here the sample spans 150,000 to 200,000 clones, about 92% being singletons. The sample consisted of peripheral blood. The receptors originated from a woman aged 55-75 years with COVID-19, enrolled during active disease.

The chain carries TRBV30 and TRBJ1-2; D is perhaps TRBD1 (5 bases). The CDR3 totals 13 residues. V lost 2 bases, J lost 2 bases, and 9 bases lay in between. Germline CDR1 GTSNPN, CDR2 SVGIG (reference sequence). Written as DNA, the CDR3 is TGTGCCTGGAGTTCTAAGGGGAACTATGGCTACACCTTC. It translates to CAWSSKGNYGYTF.

The V and J genes are TRBV29-1 and TRBJ1-2, with 8 bases that match TRBD1. The CDR3 loop spans 13 amino acids. The ends lost 7 bases at V and 8 bases at J; junction bases unmatched: 12. Looked up from germline, CDR1 is SQVTM and CDR2 is ANQGSEA. In nucleotides, the CDR3 is TGCAGCGCCGACAGGGGAAGGACGGGGGGCTACACCTTC. Protein sequence: CSADRGRTGGYTF.

This chain uses TRBV30 with TRBJ1-2, with D possibly being TRBD1 (6 bases). The CDR3 runs to 15 residues. CDR1 is GTSNPN, CDR2 SVGIG, per germline (reference sequence). With 2 bases removed from V and 4 bases from J, the gap between germline ends came to 17 bases. The CDR3 DNA reads TGTGCCTGGAGTATGGGGGCGTTCTTCGGCTATGGCTACACCTTC. Translating gives CAWSMGAFFGYGYTF.